In this sample, the clone carrying this T cell receptor (beta chain) turned up many times. Its antigen is not identified. TCRdb re-called the 5' RACE reads through MiXCR, storing one row per CDR3 protein. This repertoire shows 90,000 to 120,000 distinct CDR3 sequences, more than 9.5% found once; its top ten account for about 40%. The V and J ends lost 2 bases and 5 bases respectively, with 8 bases between them. This CDR3 contains 13 residues. Germline values: CDR1 SGHTA, CDR2 FQGTGA. This specimen belongs to a study of T-cell memory formation after mild COVID-19. Whole-study findings and limits: The finding that pre-infection memory included some responding clones suggested that cross-reactive memory joined.

The TCR comes from a man younger than 35 who had mild COVID-19 (a few samples of this study predate the infection). Cell type and time point are not known. Sequencing was done on a sample of PBMCs or a T cell subset sorted from them (not recorded which). This sequence joins TRBV7-3 and TRBJ2-3; D gene ambiguous. CDR3 region: CASSLVPGDTQYF. CDR3 bases: TGTGCCAGCAGCTTAGTCCCCGGAGATACGCAGTATTTT.